The clone carrying this T cell receptor beta chain was observed a handful of times. Grouping used clinical history reported by participants in a survey and questionnaire. Participants in the exposed group had met a COVID-19 case in the 2 weeks before joining the study. After removal of 5 bases from V and 8 bases from J, the junction contained 6 bases not matched to a gene. This CDR3 region has 13 residues. Germline V gives CDR1 SGHAT, CDR2 FQNNGV. The data originate from a study of blood T cell repertoires in COVID-19. Assay: immunoSEQ multiplex PCR; the TCRdb copy retains only in-frame clones and omits some. Counted here are roughly 58,000 clones, about 66% occurring once; the ten biggest clones make up approximately 50%.

The receptor was isolated from a woman in her sixties who had been exposed to COVID-19. J is TRBJ1-2 and V is TRBV11-2; 9 nucleotides agree with TRBD1. Sequenced sample: PBMCs or T cells enriched from blood (not recorded which). The CDR3: CASSRTGVKGYTF. CDR3 bases: TGTGCCAGCAGCCGGACAGGGGTTAAAGGCTACACCTTC.